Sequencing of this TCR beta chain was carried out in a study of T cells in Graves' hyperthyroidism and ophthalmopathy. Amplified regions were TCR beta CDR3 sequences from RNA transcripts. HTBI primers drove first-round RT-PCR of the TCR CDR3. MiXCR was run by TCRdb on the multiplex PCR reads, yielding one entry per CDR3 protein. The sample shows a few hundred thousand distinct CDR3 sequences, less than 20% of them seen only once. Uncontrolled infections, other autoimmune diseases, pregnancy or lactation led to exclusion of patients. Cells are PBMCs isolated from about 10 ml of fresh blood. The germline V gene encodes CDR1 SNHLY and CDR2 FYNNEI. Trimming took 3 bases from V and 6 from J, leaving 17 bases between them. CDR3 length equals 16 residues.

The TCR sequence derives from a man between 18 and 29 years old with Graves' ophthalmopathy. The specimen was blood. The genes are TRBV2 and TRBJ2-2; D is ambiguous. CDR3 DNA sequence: TGTGCCAGCAGTGACCCCGGTCAACGTGTCGCCGGGGAGCTGTTTTTT. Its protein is CASSDPGQRVAGELFF.